The T cell receptor beta chain described here comes from a study of cytomegalovirus exposure and HLA in healthy donors. With 60 Vbeta and 13 Jbeta primers, the PCR was carried out. Produced via immunoSEQ multiplex PCR; TCRdb's table is partial and in-frame only. The sample consists of about 140,000 clones, 60% to 80% of them appearing once. The sample holds a few counts of this clone. The length of the CDR3 is 11 residues. Deletions cut 8 bases from V and 9 bases from J, with 13 bases between. Germline V gene data show CDR1 as MNHEY and CDR2 as SMNVEV (reference sequence). This sequence joins TRBV27 and TRBJ1-1; the D gene is possibly TRBD1 (6 bases). Sequencing input: PBMCs. This TCR came from a man aged 35 to 55 in good health and CMV-seronegative. The CDR3 region is CASGWGGQAFF. CDR3 bases: TGTGCCAGCGGCTGGGGGGGGCAAGCTTTCTTT.